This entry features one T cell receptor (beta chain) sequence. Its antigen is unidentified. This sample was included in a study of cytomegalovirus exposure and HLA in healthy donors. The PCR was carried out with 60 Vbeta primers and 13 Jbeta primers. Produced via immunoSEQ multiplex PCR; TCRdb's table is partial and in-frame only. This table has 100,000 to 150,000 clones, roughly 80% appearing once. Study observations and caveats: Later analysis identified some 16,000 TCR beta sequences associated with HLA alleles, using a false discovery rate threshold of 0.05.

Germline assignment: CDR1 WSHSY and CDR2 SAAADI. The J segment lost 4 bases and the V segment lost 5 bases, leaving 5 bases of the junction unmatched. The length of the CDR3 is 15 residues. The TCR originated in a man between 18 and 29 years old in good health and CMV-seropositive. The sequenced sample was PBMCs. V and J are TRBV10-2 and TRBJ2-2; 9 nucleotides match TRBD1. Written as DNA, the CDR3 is TGCGCCAGCAGTTGGGGACAGGGAGGCACCGGGGAGCTGTTTTTT. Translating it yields CASSWGQGGTGELFF.